This T cell receptor beta chain was recorded in a study of blood T cell repertoires in COVID-19. At the level of the study: Acute and convalescent COVID-19 specimens originated in the United States, Italy and Spain.

The junction had 11 bases not matched to a gene; V was cut back by 10 bases and J by 3 bases. Per germline, CDR1 MNHEY and CDR2 SMNVEV (reference sequence). The CDR3 is 14 amino acids. In the original workflow: Reference gene primer amplification in the assay estimated nucleated cell counts. Only in-frame clones appear in the TCRdb table, and some are missing; sequencing was by immunoSEQ multiplex PCR. That table gives V, J and clone size, and the DNA gave D and trimming. The sample lists a few hundred thousand clones; 80% to 90% were seen once. Enrollees, about 18 to 89 years old, lived in about two dozen US areas. Participants reported their clinical history, and cohort assignment relied on those reports.

This clonotype was obtained from a middle-aged woman with acute COVID-19. V is TRBV27 and J is TRBJ1-2; 7 nucleotides match TRBD1. Sequencing used PBMCs or T cells enriched from blood (not recorded which). CDR3 protein: CATRSWDRYYGYTF. The CDR3 nucleotides are TGTGCCACCAGATCGTGGGACAGATACTATGGCTACACCTTC.